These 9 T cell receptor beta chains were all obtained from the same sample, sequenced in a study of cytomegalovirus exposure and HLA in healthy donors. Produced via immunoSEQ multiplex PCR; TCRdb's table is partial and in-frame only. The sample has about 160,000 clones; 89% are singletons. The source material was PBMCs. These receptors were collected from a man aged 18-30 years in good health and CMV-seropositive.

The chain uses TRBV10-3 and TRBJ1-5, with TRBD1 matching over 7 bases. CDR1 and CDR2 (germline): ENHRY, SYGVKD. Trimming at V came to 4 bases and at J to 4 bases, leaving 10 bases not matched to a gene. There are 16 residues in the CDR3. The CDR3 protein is CAISASGAGGNQPQHF. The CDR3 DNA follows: TGTGCCATCAGTGCCTCAGGGGCAGGGGGGAATCAGCCCCAGCATTTT.

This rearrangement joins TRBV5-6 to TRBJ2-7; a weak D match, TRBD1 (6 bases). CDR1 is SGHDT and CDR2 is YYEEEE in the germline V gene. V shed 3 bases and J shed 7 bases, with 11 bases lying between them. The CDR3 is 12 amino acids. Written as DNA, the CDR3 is TGTGCCAGCAGCTGGGGTAGGGGGGAGCAGTACTTC. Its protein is CASSWGRGEQYF.

CDR3 DNA: TGTGCCAGTGACAGGGATGGTTCTGGGGCCAACGTCCTGACTTTC. Residues: CASDRDGSGANVLTF. The chain is built from TRBV19 and TRBJ2-6; 7 bases are a match to TRBD1. The CDR3 loop spans 15 amino acids. From germline, CDR1 is LNHDA and CDR2 SQIVND (reference sequence). With V trimmed by 8 bases and J by 1 base, 5 bases remained unmatched.

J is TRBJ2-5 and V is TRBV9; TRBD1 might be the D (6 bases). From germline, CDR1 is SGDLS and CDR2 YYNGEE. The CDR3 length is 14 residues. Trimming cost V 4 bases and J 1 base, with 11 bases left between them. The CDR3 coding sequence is TGTGCCAGCAGCCCGGGACACTTCCAAGAGACCCAGTACTTC. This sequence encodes CASSPGHFQETQYF.

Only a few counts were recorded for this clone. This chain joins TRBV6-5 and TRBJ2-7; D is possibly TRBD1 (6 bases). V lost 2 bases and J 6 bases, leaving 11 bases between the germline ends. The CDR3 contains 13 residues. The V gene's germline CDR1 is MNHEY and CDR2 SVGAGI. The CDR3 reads CASSYQGIGEQYF. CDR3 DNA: TGTGCCAGCAGTTACCAGGGGATAGGCGAGCAGTACTTC.

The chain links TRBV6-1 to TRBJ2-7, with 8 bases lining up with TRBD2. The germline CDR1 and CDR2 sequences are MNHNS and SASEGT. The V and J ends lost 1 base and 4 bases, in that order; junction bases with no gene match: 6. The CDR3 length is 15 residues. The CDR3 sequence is CASSEVAGSTYEQYF. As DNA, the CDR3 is TGTGCCAGCAGTGAAGTAGCGGGATCAACATACGAGCAGTACTTC.

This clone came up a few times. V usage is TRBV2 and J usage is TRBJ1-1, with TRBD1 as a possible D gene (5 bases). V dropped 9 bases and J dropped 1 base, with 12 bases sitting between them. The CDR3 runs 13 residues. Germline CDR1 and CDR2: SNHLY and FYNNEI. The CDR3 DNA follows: TGTGCCAGTGGCGGACAACCGAACACTGAAGCTTTCTTT. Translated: CASGGQPNTEAFF.

The CDR3 region is CASCNGFYTQYF. The DNA of the CDR3 is TGTGCCAGCTGTAACGGGTTTTATACGCAGTATTTT. This chain connects TRBV2 to TRBJ2-3; no clear D. V was shortened by 8 bases and J by 7 bases, with 13 bases between the two germline ends. The CDR3 totals 12 residues. CDR1 and CDR2 from the germline V gene are SNHLY and FYNNEI. Based on the CDR3 plus reference TRBV2 and TRBJ2-3, the full variable domain is EPEVTQTPSHQVTQMGQEVILRCVPISNHLYFYWYRQILGQKVEFLVSFYNNEISEKSEIFDDQFSVERPDGSNFTLKIRSTKLEDSAMYFCASCNGFYTQYFGPGTRLTVL.

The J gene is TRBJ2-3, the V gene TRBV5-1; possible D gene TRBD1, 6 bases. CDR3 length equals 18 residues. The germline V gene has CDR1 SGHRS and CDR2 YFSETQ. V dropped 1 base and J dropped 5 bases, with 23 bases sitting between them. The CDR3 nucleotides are TGCGCCAGCAGCTTGAAAGGACAGTACCAACGTCCGGGAGATACGCAGTATTTT. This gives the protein CASSLKGQYQRPGDTQYF.